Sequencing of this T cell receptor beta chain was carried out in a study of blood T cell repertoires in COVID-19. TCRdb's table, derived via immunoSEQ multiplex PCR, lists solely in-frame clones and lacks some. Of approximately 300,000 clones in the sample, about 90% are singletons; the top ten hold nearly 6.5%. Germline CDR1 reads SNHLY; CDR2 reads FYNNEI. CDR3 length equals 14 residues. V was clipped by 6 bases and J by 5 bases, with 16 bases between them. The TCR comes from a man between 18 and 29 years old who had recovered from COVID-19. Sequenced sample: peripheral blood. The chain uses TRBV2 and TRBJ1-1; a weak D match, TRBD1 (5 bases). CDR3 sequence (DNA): TGTGCCAGCAGCGGCGGGGGAGGTCGTACTGAAGCTTTCTTT. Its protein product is CASSGGGGRTEAFF.